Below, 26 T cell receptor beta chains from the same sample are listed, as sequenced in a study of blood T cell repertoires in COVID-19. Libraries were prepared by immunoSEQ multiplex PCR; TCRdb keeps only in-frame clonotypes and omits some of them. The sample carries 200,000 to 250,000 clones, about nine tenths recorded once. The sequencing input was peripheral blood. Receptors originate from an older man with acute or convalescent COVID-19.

In DNA form, the CDR3 reads TGTGCCAGTAGTATAGCAGGGCATTCCAAAAACATTCAGTACTTC. It translates to CASSIAGHSKNIQYF. The rearrangement links TRBV19 to TRBJ2-4, with a possible D match to TRBD1 (5 bases). Germline V gene data show CDR1 as LNHDA and CDR2 as SQIVND (reference sequence). V shed 1 base and J shed 2 bases, with 9 bases lying between them. The CDR3 contains 15 residues.

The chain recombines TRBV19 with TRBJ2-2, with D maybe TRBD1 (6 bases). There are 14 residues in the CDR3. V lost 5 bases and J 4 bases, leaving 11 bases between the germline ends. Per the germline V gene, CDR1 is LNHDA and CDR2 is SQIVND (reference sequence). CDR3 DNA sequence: TGTGCCAGTAGTTCCACAGGGCTCACCGGGGAGCTGTTTTTT. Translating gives CASSSTGLTGELFF. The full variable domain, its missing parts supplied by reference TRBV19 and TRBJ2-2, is DGGITQSPKYLFRKEGQNVTLSCEQNLNHDAMYWYRQDPGQGLRLIYYSQIVNDFQKGDIAEGYSVSREKKESFPLTVTSAQKNPTAFYLCASSSTGLTGELFFGEGSRLTVL.

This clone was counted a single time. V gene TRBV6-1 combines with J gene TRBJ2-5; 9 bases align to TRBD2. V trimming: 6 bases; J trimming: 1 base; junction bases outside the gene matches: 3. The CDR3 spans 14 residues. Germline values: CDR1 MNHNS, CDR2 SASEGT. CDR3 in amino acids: CASSRSGSQETQYF. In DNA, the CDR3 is TGTGCCAGCAGCCGTAGCGGGAGCCAAGAGACCCAGTACTTC.

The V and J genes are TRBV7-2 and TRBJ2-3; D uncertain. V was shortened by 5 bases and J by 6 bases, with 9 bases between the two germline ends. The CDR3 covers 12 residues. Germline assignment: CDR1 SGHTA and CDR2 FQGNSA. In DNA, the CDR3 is TGTGCCAGCAGCCGGTTTGCGGATACGCAGTATTTT. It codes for CASSRFADTQYF. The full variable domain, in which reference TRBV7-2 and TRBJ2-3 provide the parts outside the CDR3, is GAGVSQSPSNKVTEKGKDVELRCDPISGHTALYWYRQSLGQGLEFLIYFQGNSAPDKSGLPSDRFSAERTGGSVSTLTIQRTQQEDSAVYLCASSRFADTQYFGPGTRLTVL.

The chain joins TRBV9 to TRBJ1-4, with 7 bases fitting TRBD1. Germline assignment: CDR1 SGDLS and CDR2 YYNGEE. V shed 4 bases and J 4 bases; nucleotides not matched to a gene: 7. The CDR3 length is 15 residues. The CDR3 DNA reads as TGTGCCAGCAGCCCCTCGGGACAGAGTAATGAAAAACTGTTTTTT. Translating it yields CASSPSGQSNEKLFF. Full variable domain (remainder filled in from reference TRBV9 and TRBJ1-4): DSGVTQTPKHLITATGQRVTLRCSPRSGDLSVYWYQQSLDQGLQFLIQYYNGEERAKGNILERFSAQQFPDLHSELNLSSLELGDSALYFCASSPSGQSNEKLFFGSGTQLSVL.

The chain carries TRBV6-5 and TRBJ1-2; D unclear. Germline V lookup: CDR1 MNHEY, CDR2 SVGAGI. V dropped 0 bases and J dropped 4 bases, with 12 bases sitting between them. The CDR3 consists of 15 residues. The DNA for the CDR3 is TGTGCCAGCAGTTACTCGAATGTAGCGAGCTATGGCTACACCTTC. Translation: CASSYSNVASYGYTF.

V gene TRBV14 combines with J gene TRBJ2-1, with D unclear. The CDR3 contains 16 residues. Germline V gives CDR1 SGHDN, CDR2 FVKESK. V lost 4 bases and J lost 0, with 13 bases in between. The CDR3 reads CASSRRVVSSYNEQFF. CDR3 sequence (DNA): TGTGCCAGCAGCCGCCGTGTGGTGAGCTCCTACAATGAGCAGTTCTTC. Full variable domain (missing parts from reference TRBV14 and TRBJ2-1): EAGVTQFPSHSVIEKGQTVTLRCDPISGHDNLYWYRRVMGKEIKFLLHFVKESKQDESGMPNNRFLAERTGGTYSTLKVQPAELEDSGVYFCASSRRVVSSYNEQFFGPGTRLTVL.

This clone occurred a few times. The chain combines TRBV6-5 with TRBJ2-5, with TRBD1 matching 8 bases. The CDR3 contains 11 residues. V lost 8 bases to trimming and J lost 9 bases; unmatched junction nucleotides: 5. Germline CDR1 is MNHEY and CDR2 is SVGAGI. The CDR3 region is CASGTTGAQYF. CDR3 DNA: TGTGCCAGCGGGACGACAGGGGCCCAGTACTTC.

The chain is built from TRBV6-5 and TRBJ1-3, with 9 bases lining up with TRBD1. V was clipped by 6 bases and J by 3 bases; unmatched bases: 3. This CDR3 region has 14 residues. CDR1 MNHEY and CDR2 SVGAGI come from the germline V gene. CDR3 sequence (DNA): TGTGCCAGCAGGACGGACAGGGGTGGAAACACCATATATTTT. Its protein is CASRTDRGGNTIYF.

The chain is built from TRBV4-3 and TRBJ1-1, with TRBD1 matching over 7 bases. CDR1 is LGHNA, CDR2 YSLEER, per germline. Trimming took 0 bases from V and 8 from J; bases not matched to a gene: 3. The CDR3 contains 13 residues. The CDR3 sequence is CASSQEWGQEAFF. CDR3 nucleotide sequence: TGCGCCAGCAGCCAAGAATGGGGACAGGAAGCTTTCTTT.

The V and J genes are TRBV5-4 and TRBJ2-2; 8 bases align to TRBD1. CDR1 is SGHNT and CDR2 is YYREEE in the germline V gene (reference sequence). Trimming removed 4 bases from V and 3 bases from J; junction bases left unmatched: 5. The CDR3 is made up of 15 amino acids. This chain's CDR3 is CASSRSGGYTGELFF. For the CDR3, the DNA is TGTGCCAGCAGCCGGTCAGGGGGCTACACCGGGGAGCTGTTTTTT. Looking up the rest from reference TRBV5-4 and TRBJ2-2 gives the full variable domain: ETGVTQSPTHLIKTRGQQVTLRCSSQSGHNTVSWYQQALGQGPQFIFQYYREEENGRGNFPPRFSGLQFPNYSSELNVNALELDDSALYLCASSRSGGYTGELFFGEGSRLTVL.

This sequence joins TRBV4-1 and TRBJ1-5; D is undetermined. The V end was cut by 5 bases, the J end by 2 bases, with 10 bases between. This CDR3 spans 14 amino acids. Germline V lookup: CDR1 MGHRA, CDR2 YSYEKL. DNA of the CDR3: TGCGCCAGCAGCACCGGAGTGGGCAATCAGCCCCAGCATTTT. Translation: CASSTGVGNQPQHF.

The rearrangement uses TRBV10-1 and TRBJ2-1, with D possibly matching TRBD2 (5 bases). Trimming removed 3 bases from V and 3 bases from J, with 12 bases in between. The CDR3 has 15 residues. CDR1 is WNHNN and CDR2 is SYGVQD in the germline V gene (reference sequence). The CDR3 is CASSDSGLVYNEQFF. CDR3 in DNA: TGCGCCAGCAGTGATTCGGGGTTGGTCTACAATGAGCAGTTCTTC.

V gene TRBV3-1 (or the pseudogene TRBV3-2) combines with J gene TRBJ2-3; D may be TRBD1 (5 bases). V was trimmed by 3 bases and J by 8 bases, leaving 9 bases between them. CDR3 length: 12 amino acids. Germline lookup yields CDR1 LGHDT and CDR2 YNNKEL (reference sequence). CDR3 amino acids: CASSHPQGTQYF. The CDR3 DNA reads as TGTGCCAGCAGCCACCCCCAGGGTACGCAGTATTTT.

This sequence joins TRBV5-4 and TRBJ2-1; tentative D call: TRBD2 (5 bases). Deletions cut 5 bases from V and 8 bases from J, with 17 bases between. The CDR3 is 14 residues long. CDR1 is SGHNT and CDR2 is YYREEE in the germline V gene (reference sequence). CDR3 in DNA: TGTGCCAGCAGAATCGAAATAGCGTCCGATGAGCAGTTCTTC. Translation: CASRIEIASDEQFF. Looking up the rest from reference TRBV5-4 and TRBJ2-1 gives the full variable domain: ETGVTQSPTHLIKTRGQQVTLRCSSQSGHNTVSWYQQALGQGPQFIFQYYREEENGRGNFPPRFSGLQFPNYSSELNVNALELDDSALYLCASRIEIASDEQFFGPGTRLTVL.

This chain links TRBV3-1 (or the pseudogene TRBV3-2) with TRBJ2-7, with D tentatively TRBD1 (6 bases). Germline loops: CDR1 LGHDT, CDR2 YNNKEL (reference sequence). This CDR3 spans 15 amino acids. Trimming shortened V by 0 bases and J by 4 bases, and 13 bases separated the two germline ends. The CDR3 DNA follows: TGTGCCAGCAGCCAAGATGGGGGACAAGTGTACGAGCAGTACTTC. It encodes CASSQDGGQVYEQYF.

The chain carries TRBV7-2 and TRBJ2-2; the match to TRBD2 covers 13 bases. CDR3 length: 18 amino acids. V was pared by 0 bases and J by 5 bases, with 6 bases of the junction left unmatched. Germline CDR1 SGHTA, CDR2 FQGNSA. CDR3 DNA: TGTGCCAGCAGCTTAGCACTAGCGGGAGGGCCGGGTACCGGGGAGCTGTTTTTT. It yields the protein CASSLALAGGPGTGELFF.

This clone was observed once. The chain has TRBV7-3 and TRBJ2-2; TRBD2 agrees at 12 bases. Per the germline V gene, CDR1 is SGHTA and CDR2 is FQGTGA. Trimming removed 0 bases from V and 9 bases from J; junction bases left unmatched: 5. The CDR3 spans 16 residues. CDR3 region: CASSLTTSGRYRELFF. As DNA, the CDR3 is TGTGCCAGCAGCTTAACAACTAGCGGGAGGTATAGGGAGCTGTTTTTT. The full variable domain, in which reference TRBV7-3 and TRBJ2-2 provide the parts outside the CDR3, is GAGVSQTPSNKVTEKGKYVELRCDPISGHTALYWYRQSLGQGPEFLIYFQGTGAADDSGLPNDRFFAVRPEGSVSTLKIQRTERGDSAVYLCASSLTTSGRYRELFFGEGSRLTVL.

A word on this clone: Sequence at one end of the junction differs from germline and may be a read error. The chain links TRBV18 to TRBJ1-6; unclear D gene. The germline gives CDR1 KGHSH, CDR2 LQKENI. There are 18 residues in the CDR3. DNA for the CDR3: TGTGCCACCTCATCCCTCCGGGAGGGCAGCTCCTATAATTCACCCCTCCACTTT. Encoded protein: CATSSLREGSSYNSPLHF.

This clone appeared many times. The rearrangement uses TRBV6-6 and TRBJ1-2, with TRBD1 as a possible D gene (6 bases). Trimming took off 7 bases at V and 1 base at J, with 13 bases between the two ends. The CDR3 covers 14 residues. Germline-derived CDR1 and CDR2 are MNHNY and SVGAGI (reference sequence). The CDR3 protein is CASIPDSFNYGYTF. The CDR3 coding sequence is TGTGCCAGCATCCCGGACAGCTTTAACTATGGCTACACCTTC.

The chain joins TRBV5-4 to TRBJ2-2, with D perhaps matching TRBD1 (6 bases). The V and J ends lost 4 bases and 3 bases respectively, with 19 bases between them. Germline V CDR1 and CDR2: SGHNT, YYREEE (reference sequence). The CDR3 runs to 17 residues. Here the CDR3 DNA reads TGTGCCAGCAGCGGGAAGACGGACAGAGCCCACACCGGGGAGCTGTTTTTT. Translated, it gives CASSGKTDRAHTGELFF.

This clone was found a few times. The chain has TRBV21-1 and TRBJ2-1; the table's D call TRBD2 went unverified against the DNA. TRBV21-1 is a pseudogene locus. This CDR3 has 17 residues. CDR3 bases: TGTGCCAGCAGCAAAGAGGAAACTAGCGGGAGAAACAATGAGCAGTTCTTC. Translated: CASSKEETSGRNNEQFF.

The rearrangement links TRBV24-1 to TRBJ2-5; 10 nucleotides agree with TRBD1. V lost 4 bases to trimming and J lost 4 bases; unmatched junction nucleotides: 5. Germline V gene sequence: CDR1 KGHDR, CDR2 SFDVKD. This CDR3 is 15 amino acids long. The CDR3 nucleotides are TGTGCCACCAGTGACCCAGGGACAGGGGTAGAGACCCAGTACTTC. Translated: CATSDPGTGVETQYF.

CDR3: CASASRGLGANVLTF. Written as DNA, the CDR3 is TGTGCCAGCGCCTCCAGGGGGCTTGGGGCCAACGTCCTGACTTTC. This rearrangement joins TRBV6-6 to TRBJ2-6; 8 nucleotides line up with TRBD1. The CDR3 is made up of 15 amino acids. Germline CDR1 and CDR2: MNHNY and SVGAGI (reference sequence). Trimming took 8 bases from V and 3 from J; bases not matched to a gene: 6.

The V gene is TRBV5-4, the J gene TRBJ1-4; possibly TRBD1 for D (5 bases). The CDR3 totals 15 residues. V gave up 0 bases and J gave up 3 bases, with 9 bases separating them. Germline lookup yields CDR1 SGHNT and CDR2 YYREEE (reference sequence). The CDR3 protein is CASSLDRRSNEKLFF. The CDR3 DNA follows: TGTGCCAGCAGCTTGGACAGGCGTTCTAATGAAAAACTGTTTTTT. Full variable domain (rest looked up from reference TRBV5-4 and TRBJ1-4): ETGVTQSPTHLIKTRGQQVTLRCSSQSGHNTVSWYQQALGQGPQFIFQYYREEENGRGNFPPRFSGLQFPNYSSELNVNALELDDSALYLCASSLDRRSNEKLFFGSGTQLSVL.

The CDR3 here is CASSYGREAASPLHF. CDR3 DNA sequence: TGTGCCAGCAGTTACGGGAGGGAAGCGGCTTCACCCCTCCACTTT. The chain combines TRBV6-5 with TRBJ1-6; D gene ambiguous. V lost 2 bases and J 9 bases, leaving 14 bases between the germline ends. Germline lookup yields CDR1 MNHEY and CDR2 SVGAGI. The CDR3 loop spans 15 amino acids.